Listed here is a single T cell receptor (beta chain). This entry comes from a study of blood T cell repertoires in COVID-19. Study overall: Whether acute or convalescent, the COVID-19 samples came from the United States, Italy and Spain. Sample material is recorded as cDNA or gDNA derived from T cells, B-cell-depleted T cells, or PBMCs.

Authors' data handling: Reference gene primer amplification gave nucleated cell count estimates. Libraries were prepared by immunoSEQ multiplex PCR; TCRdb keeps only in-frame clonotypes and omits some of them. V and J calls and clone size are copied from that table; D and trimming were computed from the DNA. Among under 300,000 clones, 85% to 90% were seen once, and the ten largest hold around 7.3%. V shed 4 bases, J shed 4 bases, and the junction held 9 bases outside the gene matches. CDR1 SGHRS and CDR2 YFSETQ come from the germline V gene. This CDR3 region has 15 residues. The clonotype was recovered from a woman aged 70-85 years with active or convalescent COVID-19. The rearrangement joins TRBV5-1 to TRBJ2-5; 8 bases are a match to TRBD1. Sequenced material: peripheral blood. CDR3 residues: CASSETRQGIETQYF. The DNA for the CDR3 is TGCGCCAGCAGCGAAACCCGACAGGGGATAGAGACCCAGTACTTC.